Presented here are 31 T cell receptor beta chains from one specimen sequenced in a study of T cell responses to AZD1222 COVID-19 vaccine. Using immunoSEQ multiplex PCR, the repertoire was profiled, and TCRdb retains in-frame clones only, with some absent. The profile covers about 120,000 clones, with over 75% appearing a single time and 4% to 4.5% taken by the ten largest. Sequencing used peripheral blood, obtained 28 days after the second dose of the MenACWY control vaccine. These receptors all come from an adult who received the MenACWY meningococcal vaccine as a control.

The DNA for the CDR3 is TGTGCCAGCAGCCCTCGACAGGGGCCAGGGGGACTTACCGGGGAGCTGTTTTTT. Amino acids: CASSPRQGPGGLTGELFF. The chain has TRBV7-2 and TRBJ2-2; 8 bases align to TRBD1. The germline CDR1 and CDR2 sequences are SGHTA and FQGNSA. CDR3 size: 18 residues. V was clipped by 5 bases and J by 5 bases; unmatched bases: 16.

The V gene is TRBV10-2, the J gene TRBJ2-3; the D is unclear. Trimming took 1 base from V and 6 from J, leaving 14 bases between them. Germline values: CDR1 WSHSY, CDR2 SAAADI. The CDR3 sequence is 15 residues long. The chain's CDR3 is CASSEYELNSDTQYF. CDR3 nucleotide sequence: TGCGCCAGCAGTGAGTATGAACTCAATTCGGATACGCAGTATTTT.

The rearrangement links TRBV5-4 to TRBJ2-5; the D gene is possibly TRBD1 (6 bases). There are 14 residues in the CDR3. Trimming pared 3 bases from V and 4 bases from J, leaving 13 bases between. The germline V gene encodes CDR1 SGHNT and CDR2 YYREEE (reference sequence). The CDR3 sequence is CASSWDHRAETQYF. The CDR3 region has the DNA TGTGCCAGCAGCTGGGATCACAGGGCAGAGACCCAGTACTTC. The full variable domain, in which reference TRBV5-4 and TRBJ2-5 provide the parts outside the CDR3, is ETGVTQSPTHLIKTRGQQVTLRCSSQSGHNTVSWYQQALGQGPQFIFQYYREEENGRGNFPPRFSGLQFPNYSSELNVNALELDDSALYLCASSWDHRAETQYFGPGTRLLVL.

The chain couples TRBV6-2 or TRBV6-3 to TRBJ2-3; 8 nucleotides agree with TRBD2. Looked up from germline, CDR1 is MNHEY and CDR2 is SVGEGT. With 1 base clipped from V and 3 bases from J, the junction kept 9 bases outside the gene matches. The CDR3 consists of 17 residues. The CDR3 sequence is CASSYLPGGAMTDTQYF. The CDR3 DNA sequence: TGTGCCAGCAGTTACTTGCCCGGGGGGGCCATGACAGATACGCAGTATTTT.

A word on this clone: Germline is not matched at one junction end, which may reflect a read error. J is TRBJ2-3 and V is TRBV5-1, with 8 bases aligning to TRBD2. Germline values: CDR1 SGHRS, CDR2 YFSETQ. The CDR3 covers 15 residues. The CDR3 DNA is TGCGCAAGCAATCTAGCGGGCGAGCCCACAGATACGCAGTATTTT. Amino acid sequence: CASNLAGEPTDTQYF.

There are a few counts of this clone. V is TRBV3-1 (or the pseudogene TRBV3-2) and J is TRBJ1-6, with D hard to call. This CDR3 contains 12 residues. V lost 2 bases, J lost 8 bases, and 4 bases lay in between. Germline V gene lookup returns CDR1 LGHDT and CDR2 YNNKEL (reference sequence). Written as DNA, the CDR3 is TGTGCCAGCAGCCAACTAGATTCACCCCTCCACTTT. Its protein is CASSQLDSPLHF.

The rearrangement uses TRBV7-9 and TRBJ1-1; D is undetermined. The V and J ends lost 1 base and 0 bases respectively, with 12 bases between them. Germline V gene data show CDR1 as SEHNR and CDR2 as FQNEAQ (reference sequence). The CDR3 is made up of 16 amino acids. The CDR3 loop is CASSLGSGVMNTEAFF. The CDR3 DNA reads as TGTGCCAGCAGCTTAGGGTCGGGCGTTATGAACACTGAAGCTTTCTTT.

The gene calls are TRBV3-1 (or the pseudogene TRBV3-2) and TRBJ1-2; no clear D gene. This CDR3 has 14 residues. From germline, CDR1 is LGHDT and CDR2 YNNKEL (reference sequence). Deletions cut 1 base from V and 7 bases from J, with 13 bases between. CDR3 nucleotides: TGTGCCAGCAGCCAAGTGAATGGTGTTGGTGGCTACACCTTC. Translated: CASSQVNGVGGYTF.

The J gene is TRBJ1-1, the V gene TRBV27, with D maybe TRBD1 (5 bases). CDR1 MNHEY and CDR2 SMNVEV come from the germline V gene (reference sequence). V lost 3 bases to trimming and J lost 4 bases, with 12 bases between them. The CDR3 loop spans 14 amino acids. The CDR3 nucleotides read TGTGCCAGCAGTTTGATTCGGGGGGGCACTGAAGCTTTCTTT. Its protein product is CASSLIRGGTEAFF.

This clone was recorded once. This chain connects TRBV6-6 to TRBJ1-5; 7 bases line up with TRBD1. Germline CDR1 MNHNY, CDR2 SVGAGI (reference sequence). J gave up 2 bases and V 5 bases, and 6 bases lay outside the gene matches. The CDR3 loop spans 15 amino acids. The CDR3 DNA follows: TGTGCCAGCAGTCGACAGGGTGGGGGCAATCAGCCCCAGCATTTT. Protein: CASSRQGGGNQPQHF.

The chain couples TRBV29-1 to TRBJ2-2, with TRBD1 as a possible D gene (6 bases). This CDR3 contains 16 residues. Trimming shortened V by 4 bases and J by 1 base, and 16 bases separated the two germline ends. Germline values: CDR1 SQVTM, CDR2 ANQGSEA. DNA for the CDR3: TGCAGCGTTGTTTTAGTGGGACAACAGAACACCGGGGAGCTGTTTTTT. It codes for CSVVLVGQQNTGELFF.

The rearrangement joins TRBV28 to TRBJ1-5, with 7 positions matching TRBD1. Germline values: CDR1 MDHEN, CDR2 SYDVKM. There are 15 residues in the CDR3. The V and J ends lost 5 bases and 0 bases, in that order; junction bases with no gene match: 4. CDR3 bases: TGTGCCAGCAGTACAGGGGCCTATAGCAATCAGCCCCAGCATTTT. Protein sequence: CASSTGAYSNQPQHF.

This clone has more than one count but fewer than ten. J is TRBJ2-2 and V is TRBV7-6; 8 nucleotides match TRBD2. Per the germline V gene, CDR1 is SGHVS and CDR2 is FNYEAQ. J lost 5 bases, V lost 3 bases, and 5 bases had no gene match. This CDR3 spans 15 amino acids. The CDR3 protein is CASSFSGGPTGELFF. The CDR3 coding sequence is TGTGCCAGCAGCTTTTCGGGAGGGCCAACCGGGGAGCTGTTTTTT. Looking up the rest from reference TRBV7-6 and TRBJ2-2 gives the full variable domain: GAGVSQSPRYKVTKRGQDVALRCDPISGHVSLYWYRQALGQGPEFLTYFNYEAQQDKSGLPNDRFSAERPEGSISTLTIQRTEQRDSAMYRCASSFSGGPTGELFFGEGSRLTVL.

This clone was detected only a few times. The rearrangement links TRBV4-3 to TRBJ1-3; D call uncertain. CDR3 length: 16 residues. Germline V gene lookup returns CDR1 LGHNA and CDR2 YSLEER. Trimming left V 5 bases short and J 0 bases short, with 14 bases between. CDR3 in DNA: TGCGCCAGCAGCAACCCAAACCTTCCCTCTGGAAACACCATATATTTT. It yields the protein CASSNPNLPSGNTIYF.

The sample holds one count of this clone. The chain carries TRBV7-9 and TRBJ1-3, with D maybe TRBD1 (5 bases). Trimming left V 1 base short and J 0 bases short, with 13 bases between. The CDR3 consists of 17 residues. Per germline, CDR1 SEHNR and CDR2 FQNEAQ (reference sequence). The CDR3 spells CASSLEGRASSGNTIYF. CDR3 DNA: TGTGCCAGCAGCTTAGAAGGCAGGGCCAGCTCTGGAAACACCATATATTTT.

The V gene is TRBV27, the J gene TRBJ2-1, with a possible D match to TRBD2 (6 bases). CDR1 and CDR2 (germline): MNHEY, SMNVEV (reference sequence). Trimming took 3 bases from V and 9 from J, leaving 21 bases between them. This CDR3 comprises 16 residues. The CDR3 here is CASSFLSGSRVREQFF. The CDR3 DNA sequence: TGTGCCAGCAGTTTTTTATCCGGGAGTAGGGTGCGTGAGCAGTTCTTC.

The chain couples TRBV10-3 to TRBJ1-5, with 8 bases aligning to TRBD1. The CDR3 is 15 amino acids. Germline-derived CDR1 and CDR2 are ENHRY and SYGVKD. The V and J ends lost 2 bases and 7 bases, in that order; junction bases with no gene match: 7. CDR3 sequence reads: CAISEVGQVTQPQHF. CDR3 DNA sequence: TGTGCCATCAGTGAGGTGGGACAGGTCACCCAGCCCCAGCATTTT.

CDR3 sequence reads: CASSLARTGLHGYTF. In DNA, the CDR3 is TGTGCCAGCAGCTTAGCCAGGACAGGTCTCCATGGCTACACCTTC. The gene calls are TRBV7-2 and TRBJ1-2; 7 bases are a match to TRBD1. The CDR3 is made up of 15 amino acids. Germline V CDR1 and CDR2: SGHTA, FQGNSA. The V and J ends lost 0 bases and 6 bases, in that order; junction bases with no gene match: 7.

The chain has TRBV7-2 and TRBJ2-7, with 8 nucleotides matching TRBD2. Trimming removed 5 bases from V and 0 bases from J; junction bases left unmatched: 6. Germline V gives CDR1 SGHTA, CDR2 FQGNSA. The CDR3 has 15 amino acids. The CDR3 here is CASSQERGGSYEQYV. The CDR3 coding sequence is TGTGCCAGCAGCCAGGAACGGGGGGGCTCCTACGAGCAGTACGTC.

The V call is TRBV7-8, the J call TRBJ2-4; maybe TRBD1 (6 bases). The V gene's germline CDR1 is SGHVS and CDR2 FQNEAQ. The CDR3 is 16 amino acids. V shed 4 bases and J shed 0 bases, with 13 bases lying between them. The CDR3: CASSSSGDLAKNIQYF. In DNA, the CDR3 is TGTGCCAGCAGCTCGTCAGGGGATCTAGCCAAAAACATTCAGTACTTC.

The chain couples TRBV27 to TRBJ2-1; tentative D call: TRBD2 (5 bases). Trimming shortened V by 0 bases and J by 9 bases, and 12 bases separated the two germline ends. Per the germline V gene, CDR1 is MNHEY and CDR2 is SMNVEV (reference sequence). CDR3 length equals 14 residues. CDR3 bases: TGTGCCAGCAGTTTATCGATAGACTACGGTGAGCAGTTCTTC. It encodes CASSLSIDYGEQFF.

V gene TRBV6-5 combines with J gene TRBJ1-4, with D possibly matching TRBD1 (6 bases). The CDR3 is 15 residues long. CDR1 is MNHEY and CDR2 is SVGAGI in the germline V gene. V lost 2 bases and J 6 bases, leaving 13 bases between the germline ends. The CDR3 protein is CASSYGQNSYEKLFF. Here the CDR3 DNA reads TGTGCCAGCAGTTACGGACAGAACTCCTATGAAAAACTGTTTTTT.

V is TRBV9 and J is TRBJ1-6, with D tentatively TRBD1 (6 bases). CDR3 size: 15 residues. Germline CDR1 reads SGDLS; CDR2 reads YYNGEE. Trimming stripped 5 bases from V and 7 bases from J, with 16 bases between. CDR3 residues: CASSPRGGGNSPLHF. In DNA, the CDR3 is TGTGCCAGCAGTCCCAGGGGCGGGGGCAATTCACCCCTCCACTTT. Full variable domain (rest looked up from reference TRBV9 and TRBJ1-6): DSGVTQTPKHLITATGQRVTLRCSPRSGDLSVYWYQQSLDQGLQFLIQYYNGEERAKGNILERFSAQQFPDLHSELNLSSLELGDSALYFCASSPRGGGNSPLHFGNGTRLTVT.

V is TRBV29-1 and J is TRBJ1-2; no clear D gene. CDR3 size: 10 residues. V was cut by 3 bases and J by 1 base, with 0 bases left in between. Germline CDR1 SQVTM, CDR2 ANQGSEA. CDR3 amino acids: CSVDNYGYTF. The CDR3, as DNA: TGCAGCGTTGATAACTATGGCTACACCTTC.

The chain carries TRBV15 and TRBJ2-3; D possibly corresponds to TRBD2 (6 bases). V shed 2 bases and J shed 6 bases, with 12 bases lying between them. Germline values: CDR1 LNHNV, CDR2 YYDKDF (reference sequence). The CDR3 spans 14 residues. CDR3 sequence: CATSRSGEGDTQYF. In DNA, the CDR3 is TGTGCCACCAGCAGATCGGGGGAAGGGGATACGCAGTATTTT. Complete variable domain (other parts from reference TRBV15 and TRBJ2-3): DAMVIQNPRYQVTQFGKPVTLSCSQTLNHNVMYWYQQKSSQAPKLLFHYYDKDFNNEADTPDNFQSRRPNTSFCFLDIRSPGLGDTAMYLCATSRSGEGDTQYFGPGTRLTVL.

The CDR3 DNA follows: TGTGCCAGCAGCTTAGAGGGGACAGATACGCAGTATTTT. Amino acid sequence: CASSLEGTDTQYF. The chain has TRBV11-2 and TRBJ2-3; no clear D. V lost 0 bases, J lost 3 bases, and 4 bases lay in between. This CDR3 spans 13 amino acids. Germline V gene sequence: CDR1 SGHAT, CDR2 FQNNGV.

CDR3 nucleotide sequence: TGTGCCAGCAGCCAAGACGGACAGATCTATGGCTACACCTTC. Encoded protein: CASSQDGQIYGYTF. The chain uses TRBV3-1 (or the pseudogene TRBV3-2) and TRBJ1-2, with D perhaps matching TRBD1 (6 bases). This CDR3 comprises 14 residues. The V gene lost 0 bases and the J gene lost 4 bases, with 9 bases spanning the gap. Germline V gene lookup returns CDR1 LGHDT and CDR2 YNNKEL (reference sequence).

This chain joins TRBV7-2 and TRBJ2-3; 7 bases fit TRBD2. The CDR3 is made up of 15 amino acids. Germline trimming cut 1 base from V and 5 bases from J; bases unmatched to any gene: 6. Germline CDR1 is SGHTA and CDR2 is FQGNSA. Written as DNA, the CDR3 is TGTGCCAGCAGCTTAGTCGGTAGCGGGCGAGATACGCAGTATTTT. Its translation: CASSLVGSGRDTQYF. Supplemented by reference TRBV7-2 and TRBJ2-3, the full variable domain reads GAGVSQSPSNKVTEKGKDVELRCDPISGHTALYWYRQSLGQGLEFLIYFQGNSAPDKSGLPSDRFSAERTGGSVSTLTIQRTQQEDSAVYLCASSLVGSGRDTQYFGPGTRLTVL.

The rearrangement joins TRBV21-1 to TRBJ2-7; the D call TRBD1 from the table was never checked on the DNA. TRBV21-1 is marked as a pseudogene. CDR3 length: 17 amino acids. The CDR3 loop reads CASTDTRSAPGTYEQYV. The CDR3 DNA is TGTGCCAGCACCGACACACGTTCGGCCCCCGGTACCTACGAGCAGTACGTC.

This clone was observed once. This chain links TRBV6-2 or TRBV6-3 with TRBJ2-7, with TRBD1 matching over 10 bases. The CDR3 runs to 16 residues. Germline assignment: CDR1 MNHEY and CDR2 SVGEGT. V shed 2 bases and J 3 bases; nucleotides not matched to a gene: 7. CDR3 in DNA: TGTGCCAGCAGTTACGGGGACAGGGGCTGGCTCTACGAGCAGTACGTC. Its protein is CASSYGDRGWLYEQYV.

The chain combines TRBV4-2 with TRBJ1-5, with D uncertain. Germline loops: CDR1 LGHNA, CDR2 YNFKEQ. The V end lost 4 bases, the J end lost 6 bases, and 13 bases lay between the germline ends. The CDR3 totals 14 residues. CDR3 sequence: CASSPPGEAQPQHF. Here the CDR3 DNA reads TGTGCCAGCAGCCCCCCGGGAGAGGCTCAGCCCCAGCATTTT.